The sequence of this T cell receptor (beta chain) was determined in a study of cytomegalovirus exposure and HLA in healthy donors. Study findings and constraints: Evidence from a later analysis indicated that most CMV-associated TCR beta chains looked HLA-restricted.

Of note for this clone: Its antigen is not known.

The study ran its PCR with 60 Vbeta and 13 Jbeta primers. Sequenced by immunoSEQ multiplex PCR; TCRdb stores in-frame clones only, minus some. The data show 200,000 or so clones, about 80% seen once. The CDR3 loop spans 16 amino acids. Deletions cut 3 bases from V and 3 bases from J, with 16 bases between. Germline V gene sequence: CDR1 SGHNT, CDR2 YYREEE (reference sequence). This TCR was recovered from a man between 18 and 35 years old in good health and CMV-seronegative. The sequenced sample consisted of PBMCs. The rearrangement uses TRBV5-4 and TRBJ2-1; tentatively, D is TRBD2 (5 bases). DNA for the CDR3: TGTGCCAGCAGCTCCCCAAGCGGAGTGGTCTACAATGAGCAGTTCTTC. Amino acid sequence: CASSSPSGVVYNEQFF. Supplemented by reference TRBV5-4 and TRBJ2-1, the full variable domain reads ETGVTQSPTHLIKTRGQQVTLRCSSQSGHNTVSWYQQALGQGPQFIFQYYREEENGRGNFPPRFSGLQFPNYSSELNVNALELDDSALYLCASSSPSGVVYNEQFFGPGTRLTVL.